The entry that follows covers one T cell receptor (beta chain) sequence. Trimming pared 1 base from V and 2 bases from J, leaving 12 bases between. The germline V gene has CDR1 LNHDA and CDR2 SQIVND (reference sequence). The CDR3 covers 15 residues. This specimen comes from a study of T-cell reconstitution after alpha-beta-depleted transplantation in children. Library preparation (for TCRbeta) was performed with unique molecular identifiers. Each CDR3 protein is one row after TCRdb ran MiXCR on the PCR reads. The table includes some 490,000 distinct CDR3 sequences, under 15% detected once. The sequence was collected from a human donor who donated a stem cell graft to a child with combined immunodeficiency. The rearrangement uses TRBV19 and TRBJ2-7; D perhaps matches TRBD1 (7 bases). The input for sequencing was PBMCs from the stem cell graft donor, taken from the stem cell graft. The CDR3 DNA is TGTGCCAGTAGTATAGGGGCAGGGGGGACCTACGAGCAGTACTTC. Encoded protein: CASSIGAGGTYEQYF.